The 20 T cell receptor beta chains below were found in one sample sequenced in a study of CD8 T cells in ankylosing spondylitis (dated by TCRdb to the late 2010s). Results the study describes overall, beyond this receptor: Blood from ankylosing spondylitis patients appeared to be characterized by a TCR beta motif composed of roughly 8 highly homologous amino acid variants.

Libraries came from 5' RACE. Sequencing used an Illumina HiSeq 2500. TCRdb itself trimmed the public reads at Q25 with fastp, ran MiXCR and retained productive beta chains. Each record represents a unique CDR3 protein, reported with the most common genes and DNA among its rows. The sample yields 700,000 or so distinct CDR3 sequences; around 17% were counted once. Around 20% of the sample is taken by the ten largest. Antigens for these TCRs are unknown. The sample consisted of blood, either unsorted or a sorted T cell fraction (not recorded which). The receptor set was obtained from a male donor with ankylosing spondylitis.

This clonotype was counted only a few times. Here the CDR3 reads CASSASGLFRGEQFF. The CDR3 DNA reads TGTGCCAGCAGCGCGTCGGGACTATTCAGGGGTGAGCAGTTCTTC. This chain connects TRBV9 to TRBJ2-1; tentatively, D is TRBD2 (7 bases). Trimming left V 3 bases short and J 9 bases short, with 19 bases between. The V gene's germline CDR1 is SGDLS and CDR2 YYNGEE. The CDR3 consists of 15 residues.

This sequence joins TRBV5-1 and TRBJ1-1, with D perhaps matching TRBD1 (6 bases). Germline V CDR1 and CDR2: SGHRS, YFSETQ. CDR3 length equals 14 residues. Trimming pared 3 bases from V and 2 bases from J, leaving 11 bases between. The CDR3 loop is CASSYRDTNTEAFF. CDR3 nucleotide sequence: TGCGCCAGCAGCTACCGGGACACCAACACTGAAGCTTTCTTT.

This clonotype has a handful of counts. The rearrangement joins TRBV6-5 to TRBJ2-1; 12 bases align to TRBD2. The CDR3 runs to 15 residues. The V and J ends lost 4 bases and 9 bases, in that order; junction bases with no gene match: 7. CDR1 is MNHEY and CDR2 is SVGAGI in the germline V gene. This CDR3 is CASSLSSGGAVEQFF. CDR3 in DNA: TGTGCCAGCAGTTTGTCTAGCGGGGGGGCGGTTGAGCAGTTCTTC.

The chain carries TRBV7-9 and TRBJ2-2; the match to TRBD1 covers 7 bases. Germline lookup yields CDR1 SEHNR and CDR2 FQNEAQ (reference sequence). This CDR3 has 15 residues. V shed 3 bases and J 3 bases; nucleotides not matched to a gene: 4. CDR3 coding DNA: TGTGCCAGCAGCTTTCCAGGGGGAGACACCGGGGAGCTGTTTTTT. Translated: CASSFPGGDTGELFF.

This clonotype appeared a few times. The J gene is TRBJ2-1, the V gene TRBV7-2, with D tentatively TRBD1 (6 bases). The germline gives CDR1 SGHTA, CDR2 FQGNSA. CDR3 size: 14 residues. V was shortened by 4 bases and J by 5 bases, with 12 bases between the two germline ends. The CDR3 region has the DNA TGTGCCAGCAGCTATGGACAGCCAAACAATGAGCAGTTCTTC. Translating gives CASSYGQPNNEQFF. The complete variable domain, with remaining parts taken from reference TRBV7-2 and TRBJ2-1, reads GAGVSQSPSNKVTEKGKDVELRCDPISGHTALYWYRQSLGQGLEFLIYFQGNSAPDKSGLPSDRFSAERTGGSVSTLTIQRTQQEDSAVYLCASSYGQPNNEQFFGPGTRLTVL.

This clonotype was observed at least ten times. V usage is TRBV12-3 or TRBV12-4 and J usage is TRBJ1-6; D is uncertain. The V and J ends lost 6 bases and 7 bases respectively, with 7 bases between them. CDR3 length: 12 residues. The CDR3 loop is CASSPGNSPLHF. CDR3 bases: TGTGCCAGCAGCCCCGGGAATTCACCCCTCCACTTT.

Written as DNA, the CDR3 is TGTGCCATCACTCCAGGGGGCTACACTGAAGCTTTCTTT. Its translation: CAITPGGYTEAFF. The V and J genes are TRBV10-3 and TRBJ1-1, with 8 bases lining up with TRBD1. The germline CDR1 and CDR2 sequences are ENHRY and SYGVKD. Trimming cost V 7 bases and J 3 bases; bases outside gene matches: 4. The CDR3 loop spans 13 amino acids.

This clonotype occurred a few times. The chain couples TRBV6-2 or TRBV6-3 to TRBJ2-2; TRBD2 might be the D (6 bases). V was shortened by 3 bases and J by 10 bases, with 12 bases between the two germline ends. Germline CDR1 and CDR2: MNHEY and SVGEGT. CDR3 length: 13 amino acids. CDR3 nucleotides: TGTGCCAGCAGTTATCGCGGGATTCAGGAGCTGTTTTTT. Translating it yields CASSYRGIQELFF.

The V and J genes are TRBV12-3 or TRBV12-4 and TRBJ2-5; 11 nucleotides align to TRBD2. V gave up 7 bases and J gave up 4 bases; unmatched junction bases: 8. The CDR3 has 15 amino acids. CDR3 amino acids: CASTVSGRAGETQYF. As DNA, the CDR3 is TGTGCCAGCACCGTTAGCGGGAGGGCCGGAGAGACCCAGTACTTC.

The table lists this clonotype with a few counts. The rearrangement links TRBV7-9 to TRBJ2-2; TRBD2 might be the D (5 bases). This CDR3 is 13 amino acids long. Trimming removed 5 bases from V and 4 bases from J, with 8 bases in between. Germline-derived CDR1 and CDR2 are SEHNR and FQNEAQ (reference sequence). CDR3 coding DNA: TGTGCCAGCAGCCAGCGGACCACCGGGGAGCTGTTTTTT. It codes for CASSQRTTGELFF.

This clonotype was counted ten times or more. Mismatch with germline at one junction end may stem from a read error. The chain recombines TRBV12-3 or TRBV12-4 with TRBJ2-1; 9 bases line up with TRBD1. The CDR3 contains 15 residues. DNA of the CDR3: TGCGCCAGCAGCTCGGGACAGGGTCCCTACAATGAGCAGTTCTTC. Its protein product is CASSSGQGPYNEQFF.

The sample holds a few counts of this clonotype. CDR3 in DNA: TGTGCCAGCCAAGGGGGCGCGAATTCACCCCTCCACTTT. It yields the protein CASQGGANSPLHF. The genes are TRBV12-3 or TRBV12-4 and TRBJ1-6, with TRBD1 matching 7 bases. V was clipped by 8 bases and J by 7 bases; unmatched bases: 5. The CDR3 is 13 residues long.

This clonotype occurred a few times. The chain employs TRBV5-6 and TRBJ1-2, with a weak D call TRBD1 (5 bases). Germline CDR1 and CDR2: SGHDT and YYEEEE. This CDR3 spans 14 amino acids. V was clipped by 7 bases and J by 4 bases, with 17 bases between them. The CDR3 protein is CASSTDEGLYGYTF. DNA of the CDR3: TGTGCCAGCTCCACGGACGAGGGACTCTATGGCTACACCTTC.

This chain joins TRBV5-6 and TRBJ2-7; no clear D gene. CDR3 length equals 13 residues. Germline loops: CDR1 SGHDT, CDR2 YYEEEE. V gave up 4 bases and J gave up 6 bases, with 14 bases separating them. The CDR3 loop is CASSPSRNGEQYF. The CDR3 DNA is TGTGCCAGCAGCCCATCTAGGAATGGCGAGCAGTACTTC.

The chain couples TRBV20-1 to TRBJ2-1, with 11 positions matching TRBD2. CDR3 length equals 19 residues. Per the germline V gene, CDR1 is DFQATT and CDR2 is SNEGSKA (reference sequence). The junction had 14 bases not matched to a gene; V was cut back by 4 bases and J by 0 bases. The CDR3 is CSATSPGTSGVNSYNEQFF. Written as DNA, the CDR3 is TGCAGTGCTACGTCGCCTGGGACTAGCGGTGTCAACTCCTACAATGAGCAGTTCTTC.

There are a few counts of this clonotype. CDR3 loop: CASSDRVDTEAFF. The DNA for the CDR3 is TGTGCCAGCTCCGACAGGGTGGACACTGAAGCTTTCTTT. The rearrangement links TRBV18 to TRBJ1-1; 7 bases are a match to TRBD1. Germline CDR1 is KGHSH and CDR2 is LQKENI. The CDR3 contains 13 residues. V lost 6 bases and J lost 3; bases outside the gene matches: 4. The entire variable domain, with the rest obtained from reference TRBV18 and TRBJ1-1, is as follows: NAGVMQNPRHLVRRRGQEARLRCSPMKGHSHVYWYRQLPEEGLKFMVYLQKENIIDESGMPKERFSAEFPKEGPSILRIQQVVRGDSAAYFCASSDRVDTEAFFGQGTRLTVV.

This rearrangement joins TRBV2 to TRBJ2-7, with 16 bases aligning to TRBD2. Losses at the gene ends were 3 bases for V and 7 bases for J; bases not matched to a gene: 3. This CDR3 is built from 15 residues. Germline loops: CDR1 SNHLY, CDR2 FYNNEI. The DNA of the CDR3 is TGTGCCAGCAGTGACGGGACTAGCGGGAGGGTTGAGCAGTACTTC. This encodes CASSDGTSGRVEQYF.

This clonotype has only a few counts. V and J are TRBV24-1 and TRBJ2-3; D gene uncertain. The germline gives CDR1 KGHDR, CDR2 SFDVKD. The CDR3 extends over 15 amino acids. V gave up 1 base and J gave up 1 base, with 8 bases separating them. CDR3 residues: CATSDFRTGTDTQYF. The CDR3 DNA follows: TGTGCCACCAGTGATTTCAGGACCGGCACAGATACGCAGTATTTT.

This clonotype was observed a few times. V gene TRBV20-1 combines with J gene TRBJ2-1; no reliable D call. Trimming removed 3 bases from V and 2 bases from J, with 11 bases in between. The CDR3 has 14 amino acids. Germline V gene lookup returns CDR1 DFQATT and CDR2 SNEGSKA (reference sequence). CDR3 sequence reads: CSASAPQTYNEQFF. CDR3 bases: TGCAGTGCTAGTGCCCCGCAGACCTACAATGAGCAGTTCTTC.

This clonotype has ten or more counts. The CDR3 DNA follows: TGTGCCAGCAGTTTAGGAGCGGGGTCCTTACGGCAGTTCTTC. Amino acid sequence: CASSLGAGSLRQFF. The gene calls are TRBV12-3 or TRBV12-4 and TRBJ2-1; 7 nucleotides line up with TRBD2. The CDR3 is 14 amino acids. V shed 1 base and J 12 bases; nucleotides not matched to a gene: 9.